This T cell receptor beta chain was obtained from a study of CD8 T cells in Susac syndrome. RNA totalling roughly 0.5 to 1 ug underwent reverse transcription with random hexamers. Amplification of TCR beta CDR3 used immunoSEQ multiplex PCR across 54 Vbeta and 13 Jbeta. TCRdb recomputed calls from the immunoSEQ multiplex PCR reads with MiXCR, one row per CDR3 protein. The sample lists around 150,000 distinct CDR3 sequences; 85% to 95% were seen once. It was negative isolation that provided the CD8+ and CD4+ T cells, whereas TEMRA cells were enriched by FACS. Sequenced sample: CD8+ T cells from PBMCs. The origin of this receptor is a human donor in good health.

The CDR3 reads CSVGGTRDRSSYEQYF. In DNA, the CDR3 is TGCAGCGTTGGGGGAACCCGGGACAGGAGCTCCTACGAGCAGTACTTC. The chain has TRBV29-1 and TRBJ2-7; 8 nucleotides align to TRBD1. Looked up from germline, CDR1 is SQVTM and CDR2 is ANQGSEA. The CDR3 consists of 16 residues. Trimming removed 4 bases from V and 0 bases from J; junction bases left unmatched: 11.